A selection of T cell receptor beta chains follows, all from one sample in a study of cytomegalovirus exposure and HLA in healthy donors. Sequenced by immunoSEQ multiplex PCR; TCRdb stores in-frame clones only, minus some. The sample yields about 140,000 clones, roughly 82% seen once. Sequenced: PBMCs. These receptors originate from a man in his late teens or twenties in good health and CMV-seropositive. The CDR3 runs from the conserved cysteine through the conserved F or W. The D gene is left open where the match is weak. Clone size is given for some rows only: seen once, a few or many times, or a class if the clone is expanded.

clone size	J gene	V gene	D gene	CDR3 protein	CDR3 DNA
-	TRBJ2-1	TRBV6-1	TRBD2	CASSEWSSGRIEQFF	TGTGCCAGCAGTGAATGGTCTAGCGGGAGAATTGAGCAGTTCTTC
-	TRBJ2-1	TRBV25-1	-	CASSESSSYNEQFF	TGTGCCAGCAGTGAATCCAGCTCCTACAATGAGCAGTTCTTC
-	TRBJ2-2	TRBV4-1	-	CASSQVGTGELFF	TGCGCCAGCAGCCAAGTCGGCACCGGGGAGCTGTTTTTT
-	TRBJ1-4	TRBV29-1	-	CSVMDGPSGEKLFF	TGCAGCGTTATGGACGGACCCTCGGGGGAAAAACTGTTTTTT
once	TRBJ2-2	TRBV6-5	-	CASRRDLFTGELFF	TGTGCCAGCAGGCGGGACCTATTCACCGGGGAGCTGTTTTTT
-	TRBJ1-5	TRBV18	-	CASSPLDSSHNQPQHF	TGTGCCAGCTCCCCTTTGGACAGCAGTCATAATCAGCCCCAGCATTTT
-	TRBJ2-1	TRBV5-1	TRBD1	CASSTGQEFYNEQFF	TGCGCCAGCAGCACGGGACAGGAGTTCTACAATGAGCAGTTCTTC
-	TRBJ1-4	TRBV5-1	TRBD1	CASSLVGTGSEKLFF	TGCGCCAGCAGCTTGGTGGGGACAGGGAGTGAAAAACTGTTTTTT
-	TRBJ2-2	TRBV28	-	CASSFHTSNTGELFF	TGTGCCAGCAGTTTTCACACGTCGAACACCGGGGAGCTGTTTTTT
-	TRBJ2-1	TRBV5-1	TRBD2	CASSLVYPGLDFYNEQFF	TGCGCCAGCAGCCTTGTATACCCGGGACTAGACTTCTACAATGAGCAGTTCTTC
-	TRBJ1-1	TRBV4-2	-	CASHRIGNTEAFF	TGTGCCAGTCACCGCATCGGGAACACTGAAGCTTTCTTT
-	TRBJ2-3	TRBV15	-	CATSRVRGTDTQYF	TGTGCCACCAGCAGAGTTCGGGGAACAGATACGCAGTATTTT
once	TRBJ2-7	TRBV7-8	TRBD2	CASSLEYGLADYEQYF	TGTGCCAGCAGCTTAGAGTATGGACTAGCGGATTACGAGCAGTACTTC
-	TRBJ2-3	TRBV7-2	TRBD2	CASSLVGLAGVDTQYF	TGTGCCAGCAGCTTAGTCGGACTAGCGGGAGTAGATACGCAGTATTTT
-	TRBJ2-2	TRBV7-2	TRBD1	CVSRRQGAAGELFF	TGTGTCAGCAGAAGGCAGGGGGCAGCCGGGGAGCTGTTTTTT
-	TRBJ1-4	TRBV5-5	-	CASSLGRVGEKLFF	TGTGCCAGCAGCTTGGGCAGGGTGGGTGAAAAACTGTTTTTT
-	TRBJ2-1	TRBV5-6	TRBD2	CASSARTSGSSDEQFF	TGTGCCAGCAGCGCTCGGACTAGCGGGAGCAGCGATGAGCAGTTCTTC
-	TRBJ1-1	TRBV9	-	CASSVASGTTEAFF	TGTGCCAGCAGCGTAGCCTCCGGGACTACAGAAGCTTTCTTT
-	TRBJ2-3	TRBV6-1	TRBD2	CASSGLAGATDTQYF	TGTGCCAGCAGTGGACTAGCGGGAGCCACGGATACGCAGTATTTT
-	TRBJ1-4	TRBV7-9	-	CSSSRPATVTNEKLFF	TGTTCCAGCAGCCGTCCGGCGACAGTGACTAATGAAAAACTGTTTTTT
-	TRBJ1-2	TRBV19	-	CASSTLTANYGYTF	TGTGCCAGTAGTACCCTAACGGCTAACTATGGCTACACCTTC
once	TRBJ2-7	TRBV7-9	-	CVSSPSDEQYF	TGTGTCAGCAGCCCCAGTGACGAGCAGTACTTC
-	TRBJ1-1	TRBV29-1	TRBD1	CSVWTGSGEAFF	TGCAGCGTTTGGACAGGGTCTGGTGAAGCTTTCTTT
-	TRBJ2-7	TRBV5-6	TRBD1	CASSPGQGVYEQYF	TGTGCCAGCAGTCCGGGACAGGGGGTATACGAGCAGTACTTC
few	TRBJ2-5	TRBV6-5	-	CASSYSWGVGETQYF	TGTGCCAGCAGTTACTCGTGGGGAGTTGGGGAGACCCAGTACTTC
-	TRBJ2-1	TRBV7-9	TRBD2	CASSRTSGSSYNEQFF	TGTGCCAGCAGCCGGACTAGCGGGAGCTCCTACAATGAGCAGTTCTTC
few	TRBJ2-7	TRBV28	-	CASSFSSPYEQYF	TGTGCCAGCAGTTTCTCCTCGCCCTACGAGCAGTACTTC
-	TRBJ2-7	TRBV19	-	CASSIAATNYEQYF	TGTGCCAGTAGTATAGCGGCGACTAATTACGAGCAGTACTTC
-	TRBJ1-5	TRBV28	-	CASSVVMQPQHF	TGTGCCAGCAGTGTTGTTATGCAGCCCCAGCATTTT
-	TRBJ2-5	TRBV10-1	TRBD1	CASSPGQGRETQYF	TGCGCCAGCAGCCCCGGACAGGGCCGAGAGACCCAGTACTTC
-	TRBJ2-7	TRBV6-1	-	CASSELGAYEQYF	TGTGCCAGCAGTGAATTGGGCGCATACGAGCAGTACTTC
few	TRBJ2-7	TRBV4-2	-	CASSPGRAYEQYF	TGTGCCAGCAGCCCCGGGCGGGCCTACGAGCAGTACTTC
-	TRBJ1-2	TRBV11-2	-	CASSLVFPGNYGYTF	TGTGCCAGCAGCTTAGTTTTTCCTGGCAACTATGGCTACACCTTC
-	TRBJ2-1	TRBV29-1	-	CSVRRGSYNEQFF	TGCAGCGTTAGGAGGGGCTCCTACAATGAGCAGTTCTTC
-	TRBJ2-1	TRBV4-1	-	CASSQASGSYNEQFF	TGCGCCAGCAGCCAAGCGAGCGGCTCCTACAATGAGCAGTTCTTC
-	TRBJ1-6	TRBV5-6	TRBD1	CASSLQGNLNSPLHF	TGTGCCAGCAGCTTACAGGGGAACTTAAATTCACCCCTCCACTTT
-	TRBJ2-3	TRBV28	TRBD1	CASSFQVRGLYSSTDTQYF	TGTGCCAGCAGTTTTCAGGTTAGGGGGCTCTACTCTAGCACAGATACGCAGTATTTT
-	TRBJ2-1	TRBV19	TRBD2	CASSLQGLANPEQFF	TGTGCCAGTAGTTTACAGGGACTAGCGAATCCTGAGCAGTTCTTC
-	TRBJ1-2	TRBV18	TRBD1	CASSPGTEFYGYTF	TGTGCCAGCTCACCGGGGACAGAATTCTATGGCTACACCTTC
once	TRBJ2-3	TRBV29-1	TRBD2	CSVPQGGPTDTQYF	TGCAGCGTTCCCCAGGGAGGGCCAACAGATACGCAGTATTTT
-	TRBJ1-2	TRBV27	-	CASSLVSRGNYGYTF	TGTGCCAGCAGTTTAGTGTCTCGCGGGAACTATGGCTACACCTTC
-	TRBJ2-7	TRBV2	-	CASSGGLESYEQYF	TGTGCCAGCAGTGGGGGACTGGAGTCCTACGAGCAGTACTTC
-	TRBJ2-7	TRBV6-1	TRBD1	CASRRTGIEQYF	TGTGCCAGCCGCAGGACAGGAATCGAGCAGTACTTC
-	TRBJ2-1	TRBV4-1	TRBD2	CASSQGTSGRAVYNEQFF	TGCGCCAGCAGCCAAGGGACTAGCGGGAGGGCCGTCTACAATGAGCAGTTCTTC
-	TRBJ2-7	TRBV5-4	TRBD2	CASSDPTSGDYEQYF	TGTGCCAGCAGCGACCCAACTAGCGGAGACTACGAGCAGTACTTC
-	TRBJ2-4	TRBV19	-	CASSMAAGQNIQYF	TGTGCCAGTAGTATGGCAGCGGGCCAAAACATTCAGTACTTC
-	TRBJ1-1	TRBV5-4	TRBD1	CASNQQGSGTEAFF	TGTGCCAGCAACCAACAGGGGAGCGGCACTGAAGCTTTCTTT
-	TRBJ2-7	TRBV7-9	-	CASSLRQSYEQYF	TGTGCCAGCAGCTTACGACAGTCCTACGAGCAGTACTTC
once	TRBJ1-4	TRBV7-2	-	CASSLVRLGGKLFF	TGTGCCAGCAGCTTAGTCCGGTTAGGAGGAAAACTGTTTTTT
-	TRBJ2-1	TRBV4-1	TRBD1	CASSQVPGGYNEQFF	TGCGCCAGCAGCCAAGTTCCAGGGGGCTACAATGAGCAGTTCTTC
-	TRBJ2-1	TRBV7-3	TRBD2	CASSLMTSGYNEQFF	TGTGCCAGCAGCTTAATGACTAGCGGGTACAATGAGCAGTTCTTC
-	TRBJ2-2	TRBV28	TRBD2	CASSSRLAGGLRRTGELFF	TGTGCCAGCAGCTCTCGGCTAGCGGGAGGCCTCCGGAGGACCGGGGAGCTGTTTTTT
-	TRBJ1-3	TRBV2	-	CASSQTDTSSGNTIYF	TGTGCCAGCAGCCAAACCGACACGAGCTCTGGAAACACCATATATTTT
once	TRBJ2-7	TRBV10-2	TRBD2	CASSDGRTFSYEQYF	TGCGCCAGCAGTGACGGGAGGACTTTCTCCTACGAGCAGTACTTC
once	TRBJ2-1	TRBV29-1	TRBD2	CSVVGLAGDPEQFF	TGCAGCGTTGTGGGACTAGCGGGAGACCCAGAGCAGTTCTTC